The subject of this entry is one TCR beta chain. Its antigen is unidentified. The sample comes from a study of cytomegalovirus exposure and HLA in healthy donors. Study information: A prior study identified over 100 million unique TCR beta sequences from about 179 million T cells.

General study results and limits: TRBV6-2, TRBV6-3 and some other V segments were unresolvable in 87-base-pair reads. Compared with the roughly 700-donor mean, an Asian-associated ancestry cluster reportedly had fewer N-insertions, according to a later analysis.

The primer mix had 60 Vbeta and 13 Jbeta primers. Method: immunoSEQ multiplex PCR; TCRdb's copy keeps in-frame clones and lacks some. The sample carries about 190,000 clones, around 83% recorded once. Donors sampled were nominally healthy, though unrecorded immune exposures were likely. Germline V gene lookup returns CDR1 SGHAT and CDR2 FQNNGV. Deletions cut 2 bases from V and 0 bases from J, with 17 bases between. This CDR3 is built from 19 residues. The sequence derives from a middle-aged man in good health and CMV-seropositive. Material: PBMCs. This sequence joins TRBV11-2 and TRBJ1-6; TRBD1 is a possible D gene (6 bases). The CDR3 DNA follows: TGTGCCAGCAGCTTATTGACAGCAAGGGGGAGCTCCTATAATTCACCCCTCCACTTT. This sequence encodes CASSLLTARGSSYNSPLHF.